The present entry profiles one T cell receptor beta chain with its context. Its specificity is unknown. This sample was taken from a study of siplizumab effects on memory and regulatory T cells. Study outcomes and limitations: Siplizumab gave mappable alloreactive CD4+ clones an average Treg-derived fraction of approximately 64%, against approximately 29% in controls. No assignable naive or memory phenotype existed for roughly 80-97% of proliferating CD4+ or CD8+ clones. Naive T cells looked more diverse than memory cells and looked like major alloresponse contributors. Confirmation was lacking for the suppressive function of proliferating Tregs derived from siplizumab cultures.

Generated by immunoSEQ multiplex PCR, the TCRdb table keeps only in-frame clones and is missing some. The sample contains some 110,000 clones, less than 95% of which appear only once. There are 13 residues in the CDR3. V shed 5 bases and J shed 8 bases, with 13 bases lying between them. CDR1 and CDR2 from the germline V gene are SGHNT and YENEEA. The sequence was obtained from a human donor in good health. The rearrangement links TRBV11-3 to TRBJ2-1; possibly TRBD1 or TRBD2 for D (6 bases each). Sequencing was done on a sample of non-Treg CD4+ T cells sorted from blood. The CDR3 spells CASSPSGAHEQFF. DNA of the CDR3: TGTGCCAGCAGCCCCTCGGGGGCCCATGAGCAGTTCTTC.